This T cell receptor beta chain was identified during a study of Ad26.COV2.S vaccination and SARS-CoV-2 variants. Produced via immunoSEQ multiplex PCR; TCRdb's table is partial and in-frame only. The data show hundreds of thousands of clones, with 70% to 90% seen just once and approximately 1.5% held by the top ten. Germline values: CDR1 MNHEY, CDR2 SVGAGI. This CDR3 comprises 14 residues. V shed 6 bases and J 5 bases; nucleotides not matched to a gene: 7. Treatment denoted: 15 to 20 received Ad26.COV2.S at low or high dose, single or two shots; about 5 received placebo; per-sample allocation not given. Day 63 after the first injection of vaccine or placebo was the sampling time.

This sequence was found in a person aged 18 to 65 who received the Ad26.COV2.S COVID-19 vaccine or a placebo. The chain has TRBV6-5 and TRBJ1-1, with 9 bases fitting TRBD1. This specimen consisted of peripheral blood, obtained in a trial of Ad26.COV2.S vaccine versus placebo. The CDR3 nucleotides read TGTGCCAGCAGCCGCGACAGGGGGTGGACTGAAGCTTTCTTT. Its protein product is CASSRDRGWTEAFF.